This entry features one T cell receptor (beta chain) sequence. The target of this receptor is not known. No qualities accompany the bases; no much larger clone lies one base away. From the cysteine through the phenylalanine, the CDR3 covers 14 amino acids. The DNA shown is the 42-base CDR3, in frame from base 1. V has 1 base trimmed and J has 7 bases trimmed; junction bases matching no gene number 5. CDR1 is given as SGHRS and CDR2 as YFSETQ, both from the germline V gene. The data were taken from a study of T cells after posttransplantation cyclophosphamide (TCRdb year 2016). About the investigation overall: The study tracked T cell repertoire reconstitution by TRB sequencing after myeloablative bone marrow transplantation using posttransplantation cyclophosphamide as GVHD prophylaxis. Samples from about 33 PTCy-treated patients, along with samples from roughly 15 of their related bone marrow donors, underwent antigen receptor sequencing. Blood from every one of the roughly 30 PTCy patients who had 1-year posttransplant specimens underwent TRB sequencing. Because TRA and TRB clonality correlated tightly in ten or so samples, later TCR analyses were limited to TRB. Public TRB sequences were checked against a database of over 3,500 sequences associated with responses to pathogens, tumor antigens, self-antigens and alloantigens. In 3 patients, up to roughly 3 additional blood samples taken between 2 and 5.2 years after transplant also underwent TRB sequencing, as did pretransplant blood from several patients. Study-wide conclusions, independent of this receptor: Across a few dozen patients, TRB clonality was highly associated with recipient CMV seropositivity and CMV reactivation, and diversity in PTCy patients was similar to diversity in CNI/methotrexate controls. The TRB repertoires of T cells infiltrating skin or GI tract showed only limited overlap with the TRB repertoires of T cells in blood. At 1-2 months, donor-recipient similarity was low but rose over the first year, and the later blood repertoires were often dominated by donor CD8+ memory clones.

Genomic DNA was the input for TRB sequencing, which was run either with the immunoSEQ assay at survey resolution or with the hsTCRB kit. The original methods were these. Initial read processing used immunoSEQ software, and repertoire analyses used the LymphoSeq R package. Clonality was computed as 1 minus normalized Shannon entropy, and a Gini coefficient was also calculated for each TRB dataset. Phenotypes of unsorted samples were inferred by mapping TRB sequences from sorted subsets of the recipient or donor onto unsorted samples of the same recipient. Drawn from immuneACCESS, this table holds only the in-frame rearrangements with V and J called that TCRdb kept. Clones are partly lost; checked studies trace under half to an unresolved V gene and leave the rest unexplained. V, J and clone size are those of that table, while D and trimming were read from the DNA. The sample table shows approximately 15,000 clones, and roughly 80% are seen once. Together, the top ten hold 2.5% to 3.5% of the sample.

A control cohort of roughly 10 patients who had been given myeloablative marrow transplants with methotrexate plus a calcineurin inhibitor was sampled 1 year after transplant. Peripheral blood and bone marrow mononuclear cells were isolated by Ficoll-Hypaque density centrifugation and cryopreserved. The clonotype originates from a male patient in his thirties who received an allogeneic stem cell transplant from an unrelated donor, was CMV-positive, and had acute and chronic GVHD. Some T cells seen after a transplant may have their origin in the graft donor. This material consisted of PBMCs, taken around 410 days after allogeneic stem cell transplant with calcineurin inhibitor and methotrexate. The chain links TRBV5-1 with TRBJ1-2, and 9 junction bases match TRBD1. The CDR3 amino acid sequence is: CASSLSDRGGGYTF. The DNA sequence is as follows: TGCGCCAGCAGCTTGTCGGACAGGGGAGGTGGCTACACCTTC.